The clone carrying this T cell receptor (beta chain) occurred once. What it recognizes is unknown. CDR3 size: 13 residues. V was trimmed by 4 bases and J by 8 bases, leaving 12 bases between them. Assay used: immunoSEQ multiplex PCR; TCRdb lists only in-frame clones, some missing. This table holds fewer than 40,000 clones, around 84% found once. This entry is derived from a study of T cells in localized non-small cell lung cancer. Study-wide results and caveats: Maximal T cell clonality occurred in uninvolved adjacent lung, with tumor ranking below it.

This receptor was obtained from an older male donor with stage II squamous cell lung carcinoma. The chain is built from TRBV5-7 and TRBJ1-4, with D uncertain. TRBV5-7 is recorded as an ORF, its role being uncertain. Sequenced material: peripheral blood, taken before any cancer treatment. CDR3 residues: CASSPRPGEKLFF. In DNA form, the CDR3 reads TGTGCCAGCAGCCCCCGCCCCGGGGAAAAACTGTTTTTT.